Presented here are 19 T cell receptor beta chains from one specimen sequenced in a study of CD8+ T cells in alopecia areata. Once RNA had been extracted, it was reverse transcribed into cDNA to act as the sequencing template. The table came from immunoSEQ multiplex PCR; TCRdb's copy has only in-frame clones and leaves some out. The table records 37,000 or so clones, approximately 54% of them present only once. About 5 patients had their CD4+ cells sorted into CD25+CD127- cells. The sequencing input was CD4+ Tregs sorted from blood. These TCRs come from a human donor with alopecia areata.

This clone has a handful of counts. The CDR3, as DNA: TGTGCCAGCAGCAGCCAGGGGGTTGGAGAGACCCAGTACTTC. Translating it yields CASSSQGVGETQYF. This chain connects TRBV7-8 to TRBJ2-5, with 7 bases matching TRBD1. V gave up 5 bases and J gave up 4 bases; unmatched junction bases: 7. This CDR3 is built from 14 residues. Per germline, CDR1 SGHVS and CDR2 FQNEAQ.

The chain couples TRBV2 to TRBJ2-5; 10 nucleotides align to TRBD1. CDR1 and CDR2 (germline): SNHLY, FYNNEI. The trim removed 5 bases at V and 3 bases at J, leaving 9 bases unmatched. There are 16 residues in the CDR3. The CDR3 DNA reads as TGTGCCAGCAGTCCAGACAGGGGGCGCGAAAAAGAGACCCAGTACTTC. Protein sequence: CASSPDRGREKETQYF.

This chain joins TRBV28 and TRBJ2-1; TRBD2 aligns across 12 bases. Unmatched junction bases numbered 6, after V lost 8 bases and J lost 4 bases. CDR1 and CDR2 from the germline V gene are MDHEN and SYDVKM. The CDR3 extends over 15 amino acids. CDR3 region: CASRPSGRVYNEQFF. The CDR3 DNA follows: TGTGCCAGCCGACCTAGCGGGAGGGTATACAATGAGCAGTTCTTC.

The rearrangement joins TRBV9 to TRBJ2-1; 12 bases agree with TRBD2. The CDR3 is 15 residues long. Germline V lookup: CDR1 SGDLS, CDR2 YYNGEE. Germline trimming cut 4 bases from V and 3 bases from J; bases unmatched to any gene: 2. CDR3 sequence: CASSSSGRVYNEQFF. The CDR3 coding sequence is TGTGCCAGCAGCTCTAGCGGGAGGGTCTACAATGAGCAGTTCTTC.

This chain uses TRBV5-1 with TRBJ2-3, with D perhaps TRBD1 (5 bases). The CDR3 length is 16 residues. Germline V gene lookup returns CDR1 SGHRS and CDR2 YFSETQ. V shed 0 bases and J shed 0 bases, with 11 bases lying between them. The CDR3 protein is CASSLGSKGSTDTQYF. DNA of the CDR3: TGCGCCAGCAGCTTGGGGTCAAAGGGGAGCACAGATACGCAGTATTTT.

DNA of the CDR3: TGCGCCAGCAGCTGGGGTCGGGGGCCGGGCGGGGAGCTGTTTTTT. This codes for CASSWGRGPGGELFF. This rearrangement joins TRBV4-1 to TRBJ2-2; either TRBD1 or TRBD2 may fit D (6 bases each). CDR1 and CDR2 (germline): MGHRA, YSYEKL. Between the trimmed V and J ends, which lost 5 bases and 7 bases, there was a span of 17 bases. This CDR3 spans 15 amino acids.

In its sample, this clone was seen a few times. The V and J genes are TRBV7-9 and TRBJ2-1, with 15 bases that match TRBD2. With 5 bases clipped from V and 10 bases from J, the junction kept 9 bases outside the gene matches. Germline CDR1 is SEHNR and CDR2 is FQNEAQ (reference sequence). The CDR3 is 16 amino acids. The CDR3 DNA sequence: TGTGCCAGCAGCACTTACAGGGGACTAGCGGGAGGCGAGCAGTTCTTC. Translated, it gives CASSTYRGLAGGEQFF.

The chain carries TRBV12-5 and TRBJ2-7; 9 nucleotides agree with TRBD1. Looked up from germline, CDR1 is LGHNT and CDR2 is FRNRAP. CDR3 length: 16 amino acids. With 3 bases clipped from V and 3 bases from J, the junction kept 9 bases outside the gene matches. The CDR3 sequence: CASGLAKGGQGYEQYF. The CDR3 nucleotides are TGTGCTAGTGGTTTAGCCAAAGGGGGACAGGGCTACGAGCAGTACTTC.

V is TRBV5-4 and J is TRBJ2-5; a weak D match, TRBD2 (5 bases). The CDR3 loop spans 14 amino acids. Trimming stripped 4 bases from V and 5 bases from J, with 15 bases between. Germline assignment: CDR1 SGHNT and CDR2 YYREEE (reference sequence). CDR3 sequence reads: CASSVEGTRETQYF. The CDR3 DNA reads TGTGCCAGCAGCGTTGAGGGAACGCGGGAGACCCAGTACTTC.

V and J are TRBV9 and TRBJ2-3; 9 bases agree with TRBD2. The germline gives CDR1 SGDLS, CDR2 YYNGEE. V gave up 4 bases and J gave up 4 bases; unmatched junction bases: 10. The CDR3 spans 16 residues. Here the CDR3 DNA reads TGTGCCAGCAGCCCTTGGACTAGCGTAATATCAGATACGCAGTATTTT. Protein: CASSPWTSVISDTQYF.

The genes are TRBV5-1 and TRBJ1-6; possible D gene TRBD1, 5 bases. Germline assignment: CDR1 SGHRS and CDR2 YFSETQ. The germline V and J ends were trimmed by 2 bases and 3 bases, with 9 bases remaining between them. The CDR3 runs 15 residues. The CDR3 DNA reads TGCGCCAGCAGCTTAATGGGGGACTATAATTCACCCCTCCACTTT. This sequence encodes CASSLMGDYNSPLHF.

CDR3 DNA: TGTGCCAGTAGCCGGGGACGGACACAAGAGACCCAGTACTTC. This codes for CASSRGRTQETQYF. The chain recombines TRBV19 with TRBJ2-5; D could derive from TRBD1 or TRBD2 (5 bases each). V dropped 6 bases and J dropped 2 bases, with 13 bases sitting between them. The CDR3 is made up of 14 amino acids. In germline, CDR1 is LNHDA, CDR2 SQIVND (reference sequence).

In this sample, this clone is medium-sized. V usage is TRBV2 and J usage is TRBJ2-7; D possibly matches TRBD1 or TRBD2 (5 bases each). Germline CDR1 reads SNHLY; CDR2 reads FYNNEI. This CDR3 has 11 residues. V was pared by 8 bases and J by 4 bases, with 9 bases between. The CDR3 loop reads CASQEGYEQYF. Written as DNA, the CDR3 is TGTGCCAGCCAAGAGGGGTACGAGCAGTACTTC.

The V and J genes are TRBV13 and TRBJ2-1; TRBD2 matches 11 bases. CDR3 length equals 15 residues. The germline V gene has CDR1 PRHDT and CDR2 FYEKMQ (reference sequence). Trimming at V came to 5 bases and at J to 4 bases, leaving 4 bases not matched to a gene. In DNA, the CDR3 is TGTGCCAGCAGCCTCAGACTAGCGGGGTACAATGAGCAGTTCTTC. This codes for CASSLRLAGYNEQFF.

The CDR3, as DNA: TGCGCCAGCAGCCAAGATAGTCGGGCCCAGCGAGAAGCTTTCTTT. Its protein is CASSQDSRAQREAFF. The chain couples TRBV4-3 to TRBJ1-1; D is unclear. The V end lost 0 bases, the J end lost 8 bases, and 16 bases lay between the germline ends. CDR1 is LGHNA, CDR2 YSLEER, per germline. The CDR3 sequence is 15 residues long.

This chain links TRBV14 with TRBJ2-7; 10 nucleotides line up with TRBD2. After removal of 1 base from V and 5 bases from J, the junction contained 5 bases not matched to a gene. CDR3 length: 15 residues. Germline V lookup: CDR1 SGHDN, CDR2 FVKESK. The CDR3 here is CASSQAPSGSNEQYF. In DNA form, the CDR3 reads TGTGCCAGCAGCCAAGCCCCTAGCGGGAGTAACGAGCAGTACTTC.

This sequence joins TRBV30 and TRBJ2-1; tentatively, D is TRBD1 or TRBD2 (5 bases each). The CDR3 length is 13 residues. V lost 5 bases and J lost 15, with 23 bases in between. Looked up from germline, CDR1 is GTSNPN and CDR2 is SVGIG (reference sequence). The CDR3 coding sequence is TGTGCCTGGTCCTTCTCCGGGACGAAGAATACGTTCTTC. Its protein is CAWSFSGTKNTFF.

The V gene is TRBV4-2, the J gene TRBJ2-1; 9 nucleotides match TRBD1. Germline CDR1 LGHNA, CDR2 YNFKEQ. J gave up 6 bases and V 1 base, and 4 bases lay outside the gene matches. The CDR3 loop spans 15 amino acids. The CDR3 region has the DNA TGTGCCAGCAGCCAAGGACAGGGGGGTCCCAATGAGCAGTTCTTC. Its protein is CASSQGQGGPNEQFF.

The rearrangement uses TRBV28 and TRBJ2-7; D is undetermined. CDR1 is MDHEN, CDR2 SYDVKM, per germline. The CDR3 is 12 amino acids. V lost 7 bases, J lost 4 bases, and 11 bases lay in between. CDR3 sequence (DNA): TGTGCCAGCAACTCGCGGATTTACGAGCAGTACTTC. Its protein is CASNSRIYEQYF.